Listed below are T cell receptor beta chains from one sample, sequenced in a study of cytomegalovirus exposure and HLA in healthy donors. TCRdb's copy holds only in-frame clones and misses some; the assay was immunoSEQ multiplex PCR. This sample carries about 170,000 clones, roughly 72% of them seen once, and the ten largest clones take just over 2%. Sample: PBMCs. Source of these receptors: a young woman in good health and CMV-seropositive. Each CDR3 is given with its conserved first and last residue. The D gene is left open where the match is weak. Clone sizes are given selectively: once, few, many, or a class where the clone is expanded.

d_call: TRBD2; clone_size: -; v_call: TRBV7-6; j_call: TRBJ2-2; cdr3_aa: CASSSGLAGVGTGELFF; cdr3_nt: TGTGCCAGCAGCTCCGGACTAGCGGGAGTGGGCACCGGGGAGCTGTTTTTT
d_call: TRBD2; clone_size: -; v_call: TRBV15; j_call: TRBJ2-3; cdr3_aa: CATSRTLSGGPYTQYF; cdr3_nt: TGTGCCACCAGCAGGACCCTTAGCGGGGGTCCTTATACGCAGTATTTT
d_call: -; clone_size: -; v_call: TRBV4-3; j_call: TRBJ1-1; cdr3_aa: CASSQEGRGDTEAFF; cdr3_nt: TGCGCCAGCAGCCAAGAAGGTCGAGGAGACACTGAAGCTTTCTTT
d_call: -; clone_size: -; v_call: TRBV10-2; j_call: TRBJ1-1; cdr3_aa: CAERKGLGTEAFF; cdr3_nt: TGCGCCGAGAGGAAGGGGTTAGGGACTGAAGCTTTCTTT
d_call: -; clone_size: -; v_call: TRBV28; j_call: TRBJ2-3; cdr3_aa: CASSSQGITDTQYF; cdr3_nt: TGTGCCAGCAGTTCCCAGGGGATCACAGATACGCAGTATTTT
d_call: -; clone_size: -; v_call: TRBV5-1; j_call: TRBJ1-6; cdr3_aa: CASSLDSYNSPLHF; cdr3_nt: TGCGCCAGCAGCTTGGACAGCTATAATTCACCCCTCCACTTT
d_call: -; clone_size: once; v_call: TRBV27; j_call: TRBJ2-7; cdr3_aa: CASSPRGNEQYF; cdr3_nt: TGTGCCAGCAGTCCGCGGGGAAACGAGCAGTACTTC
d_call: TRBD2; clone_size: -; v_call: TRBV13; j_call: TRBJ2-5; cdr3_aa: CASNRGGGQRMETQYF; cdr3_nt: TGTGCCAGCAACCGGGGCGGGGGGCAGCGTATGGAGACCCAGTACTTC
d_call: TRBD1; clone_size: -; v_call: TRBV10-3; j_call: TRBJ1-2; cdr3_aa: CAISDPDRVFGYTF; cdr3_nt: TGTGCCATCAGTGACCCCGACAGGGTTTTTGGCTACACCTTC
d_call: TRBD1; clone_size: -; v_call: TRBV19; j_call: TRBJ1-2; cdr3_aa: CASSGGQGVSYGYTF; cdr3_nt: TGTGCCAGTAGTGGAGGACAGGGAGTGTCCTATGGCTACACCTTC
d_call: -; clone_size: -; v_call: TRBV4-2; j_call: TRBJ2-1; cdr3_aa: CASSQPSSYNEQFF; cdr3_nt: TGTGCCAGCAGCCAACCGAGCTCCTACAATGAGCAGTTCTTC
d_call: TRBD1; clone_size: once; v_call: TRBV6-1; j_call: TRBJ1-5; cdr3_aa: CASSTDRGNQPQHF; cdr3_nt: TGTGCCAGCAGCACCGACAGGGGAAATCAGCCCCAGCATTTT
d_call: -; clone_size: -; v_call: TRBV5-1; j_call: TRBJ2-5; cdr3_aa: CASTPGTGQGTQYF; cdr3_nt: TGCGCCAGCACCCCGGGGACTGGCCAAGGGACCCAGTACTTC
d_call: -; clone_size: -; v_call: TRBV9; j_call: TRBJ1-2; cdr3_aa: CASSVAEGDYGYTF; cdr3_nt: TGTGCCAGCAGCGTAGCTGAGGGGGACTATGGCTACACCTTC
d_call: TRBD1; clone_size: -; v_call: TRBV4-3; j_call: TRBJ1-5; cdr3_aa: CASSPGDGQGRQPQHF; cdr3_nt: TGCGCCAGCAGCCCCGGGGACGGACAGGGAAGACAGCCCCAGCATTTT
d_call: TRBD2; clone_size: few; v_call: TRBV9; j_call: TRBJ2-2; cdr3_aa: CASSVGTSGTGELFF; cdr3_nt: TGTGCCAGCAGCGTAGGGACTAGCGGCACCGGGGAGCTGTTTTTT
d_call: TRBD1; clone_size: -; v_call: TRBV5-4; j_call: TRBJ1-2; cdr3_aa: CASSLPGGDGYTF; cdr3_nt: TGTGCCAGCAGCTTGCCAGGGGGCGATGGCTACACCTTC
d_call: TRBD2; clone_size: many; v_call: TRBV7-8; j_call: TRBJ2-6; cdr3_aa: CASSMSLAGGPGANVLTF; cdr3_nt: TGTGCCAGCAGCATGTCACTAGCGGGGGGTCCCGGGGCCAACGTCCTGACTTTC
d_call: -; clone_size: -; v_call: TRBV5-4; j_call: TRBJ1-2; cdr3_aa: CASSPDLGSYYGYTF; cdr3_nt: TGTGCCAGCAGCCCAGACCTGGGGAGCTACTATGGCTACACCTTC
d_call: -; clone_size: -; v_call: TRBV18; j_call: TRBJ1-1; cdr3_aa: CASSPPGAGYTEAFF; cdr3_nt: TGTGCCAGCTCACCACCGGGGGCCGGGTACACTGAAGCTTTCTTT
d_call: TRBD1; clone_size: -; v_call: TRBV6-5; j_call: TRBJ1-1; cdr3_aa: CASSPRGRGTTEAFF; cdr3_nt: TGTGCCAGCAGTCCCCGCGGCAGGGGGACCACTGAAGCTTTCTTT
d_call: TRBD1; clone_size: -; v_call: TRBV7-9; j_call: TRBJ1-2; cdr3_aa: CASSPGTARGYGYTF; cdr3_nt: TGTGCCAGCAGCCCCGGGACAGCGAGAGGCTATGGCTACACCTTC
d_call: TRBD2; clone_size: once; v_call: TRBV29-1; j_call: TRBJ2-3; cdr3_aa: CSAPGTSGGFSTDTQYF; cdr3_nt: TGCAGCGCCCCAGGGACTAGCGGGGGTTTTAGCACAGATACGCAGTATTTT
d_call: -; clone_size: -; v_call: TRBV10-1; j_call: TRBJ2-3; cdr3_aa: CASSESLGLAKADTQYF; cdr3_nt: TGCGCCAGCAGTGAGAGTTTAGGTCTAGCGAAGGCGGATACGCAGTATTTT
d_call: -; clone_size: -; v_call: TRBV7-2; j_call: TRBJ2-7; cdr3_aa: CASSFSGQSYEQYF; cdr3_nt: TGTGCCAGCAGCTTCTCTGGACAGTCCTACGAGCAGTACTTC
d_call: TRBD1; clone_size: -; v_call: TRBV6-5; j_call: TRBJ1-2; cdr3_aa: CASSPPGGGDGYTF; cdr3_nt: TGTGCCAGCAGTCCTCCGGGAGGGGGCGATGGCTACACCTTC
d_call: TRBD2; clone_size: -; v_call: TRBV9; j_call: TRBJ2-7; cdr3_aa: CASSPHPGTSGESYF; cdr3_nt: TGTGCCAGCAGCCCACATCCCGGGACTAGCGGGGAATCGTACTTC
d_call: TRBD1; clone_size: -; v_call: TRBV29-1; j_call: TRBJ1-2; cdr3_aa: CSVGTDYGYTF; cdr3_nt: TGCAGCGTGGGGACAGACTATGGCTACACCTTC
d_call: -; clone_size: -; v_call: TRBV30; j_call: TRBJ2-7; cdr3_aa: CAWSLKRVSYEQYF; cdr3_nt: TGTGCCTGGAGTCTCAAGCGGGTCTCCTACGAGCAGTACTTC
d_call: -; clone_size: -; v_call: TRBV2; j_call: TRBJ1-3; cdr3_aa: CASSLTTGPGNTIYF; cdr3_nt: TGTGCCAGCAGCCTTACTACAGGACCTGGAAACACCATATATTTT
d_call: -; clone_size: -; v_call: TRBV27; j_call: TRBJ1-2; cdr3_aa: CASSLQGASLSNYGYTF; cdr3_nt: TGTGCCAGCAGCTTACAGGGCGCATCACTTTCTAACTATGGCTACACCTTC
d_call: -; clone_size: -; v_call: TRBV19; j_call: TRBJ1-2; cdr3_aa: CASTTNIGFLYGYTF; cdr3_nt: TGTGCCAGTACTACTAATATTGGTTTCCTCTATGGCTACACCTTC
d_call: TRBD1; clone_size: -; v_call: TRBV6-1; j_call: TRBJ2-3; cdr3_aa: CASSSGQGGADTQYF; cdr3_nt: TGTGCCAGCAGCTCCGGACAGGGAGGCGCAGATACGCAGTATTTT
d_call: -; clone_size: -; v_call: TRBV5-1; j_call: TRBJ2-1; cdr3_aa: CASSFGQGIQFF; cdr3_nt: TGCGCCAGCAGCTTCGGGCAGGGGATACAGTTCTTC
d_call: TRBD1; clone_size: -; v_call: TRBV30; j_call: TRBJ1-1; cdr3_aa: CAWELSDRGKAFF; cdr3_nt: TGTGCCTGGGAACTTTCGGACAGGGGGAAAGCTTTCTTT
d_call: TRBD1; clone_size: few; v_call: TRBV9; j_call: TRBJ2-2; cdr3_aa: CASSVRSALTGTGELFF; cdr3_nt: TGTGCCAGCAGCGTTAGGTCTGCCCTGACAGGGACCGGGGAGCTGTTTTTT
d_call: TRBD1; clone_size: -; v_call: TRBV7-7; j_call: TRBJ2-1; cdr3_aa: CASSRKGAAGDEQFF; cdr3_nt: TGTGCCAGCAGCCGGAAGGGGGCGGCAGGCGATGAGCAGTTCTTC
d_call: -; clone_size: -; v_call: TRBV27; j_call: TRBJ2-5; cdr3_aa: CASSLSSGAQETQYF; cdr3_nt: TGTGCCAGCAGTTTAAGTAGCGGAGCACAAGAGACCCAGTACTTC
d_call: -; clone_size: -; v_call: TRBV28; j_call: TRBJ1-2; cdr3_aa: CASGQAGEGYTF; cdr3_nt: TGTGCCAGCGGGCAGGCAGGGGAAGGCTACACCTTC
d_call: -; clone_size: many; v_call: TRBV11-3; j_call: TRBJ1-1; cdr3_aa: CASSYRENTEAFF; cdr3_nt: TGTGCCAGCAGCTACCGGGAGAACACTGAAGCTTTCTTT
d_call: TRBD1; clone_size: -; v_call: TRBV5-4; j_call: TRBJ1-2; cdr3_aa: CASSLGQGDGYTF; cdr3_nt: TGTGCCAGCAGCTTGGGACAGGGTGATGGCTACACCTTC
d_call: TRBD1; clone_size: -; v_call: TRBV5-4; j_call: TRBJ1-1; cdr3_aa: CASSTGTGGFTEAFF; cdr3_nt: TGTGCCAGCAGCACCGGGACAGGGGGTTTCACTGAAGCTTTCTTT
d_call: -; clone_size: -; v_call: TRBV27; j_call: TRBJ2-7; cdr3_aa: CASSLFSQGSSYEQYF; cdr3_nt: TGTGCCAGCAGTTTATTTTCTCAGGGAAGCTCCTACGAGCAGTACTTC
d_call: TRBD2; clone_size: -; v_call: TRBV30; j_call: TRBJ2-7; cdr3_aa: CAWSVSAGGPHEQYF; cdr3_nt: TGTGCCTGGAGTGTGTCTGCGGGAGGGCCTCACGAGCAGTACTTC
d_call: -; clone_size: -; v_call: TRBV6-5; j_call: TRBJ1-1; cdr3_aa: CASGTGQNTEAFF; cdr3_nt: TGTGCCAGCGGTACAGGACAAAACACTGAAGCTTTCTTT